Presented here are 5 T cell receptor beta chains from one specimen sequenced in a study of control samples from healthy donors and cancer patients. Assay: immunoSEQ multiplex PCR; the TCRdb copy retains only in-frame clones and omits some. The sample records roughly 450,000 clones, approximately 90% being singletons. The specimen was PBMCs. The source is a man in his forties with head and neck cancer.

The rearrangement links TRBV6-2 or TRBV6-3 to TRBJ1-5; D perhaps matches TRBD1 (6 bases). V gave up 2 bases and J gave up 4 bases, with 9 bases separating them. The CDR3 covers 14 residues. The germline gives CDR1 MNHEY, CDR2 SVGEGT. CDR3 amino acids: CASSYGQGNQPQHF. Here the CDR3 DNA reads TGTGCCAGCAGTTACGGGCAGGGGAATCAGCCCCAGCATTTT.

The chain employs TRBV3-1 (or the pseudogene TRBV3-2) and TRBJ1-5; no definite D call. Looked up from germline, CDR1 is LGHDT and CDR2 is YNNKEL (reference sequence). CDR3 size: 16 residues. The V end lost 1 base, the J end lost 7 bases, and 17 bases lay between the germline ends. CDR3 sequence (DNA): TGTGCCAGCAGCCAAGGCGGTACCAAATTAGGGCAGCCCCAGCATTTT. Translating it yields CASSQGGTKLGQPQHF.

V gene TRBV28 combines with J gene TRBJ2-7; D might be TRBD2 (5 bases). The CDR3 length is 14 residues. The V gene's germline CDR1 is MDHEN and CDR2 SYDVKM. Trimming stripped 8 bases from V and 2 bases from J, with 16 bases between. The CDR3 sequence is CASLGGGSAYEQYF. The CDR3 DNA sequence: TGTGCCAGCTTAGGTGGCGGGTCGGCCTACGAGCAGTACTTC.

This chain uses TRBV27 with TRBJ1-1; 8 bases fit TRBD1. Trimming cost V 3 bases and J 1 base; bases outside gene matches: 16. This CDR3 contains 19 residues. The germline gives CDR1 MNHEY, CDR2 SMNVEV (reference sequence). CDR3 DNA sequence: TGTGCCAGCAGTTTTGACAGGGGCGCTTCCACCAAACAGAACACTGAAGCTTTCTTT. This encodes CASSFDRGASTKQNTEAFF.

V is TRBV7-9 and J is TRBJ1-5, with D possibly matching TRBD1 (6 bases). Looked up from germline, CDR1 is SEHNR and CDR2 is FQNEAQ (reference sequence). This CDR3 has 16 amino acids. The germline V and J ends were trimmed by 2 bases and 0 bases, with 11 bases remaining between them. The CDR3 spells CASSLYGGDSNQPQHF. The CDR3 region has the DNA TGTGCCAGCAGCTTATATGGGGGCGATAGCAATCAGCCCCAGCATTTT.